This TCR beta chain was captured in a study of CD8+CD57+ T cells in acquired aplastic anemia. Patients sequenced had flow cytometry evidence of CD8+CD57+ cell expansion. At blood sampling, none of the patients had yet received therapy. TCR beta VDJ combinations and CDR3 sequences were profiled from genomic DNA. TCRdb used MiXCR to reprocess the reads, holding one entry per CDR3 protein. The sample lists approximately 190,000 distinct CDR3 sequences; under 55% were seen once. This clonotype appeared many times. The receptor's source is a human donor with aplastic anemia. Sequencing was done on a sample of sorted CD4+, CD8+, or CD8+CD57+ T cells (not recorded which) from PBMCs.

The CDR3 DNA sequence: TGTGCCAGCAGTTACATCGAAGGGGCTTATGTCTATGGCTACACCTTC. Protein product: CASSYIEGAYVYGYTF. The chain links TRBV6-5 to TRBJ1-2, with D perhaps matching TRBD1 (5 bases). Trimming shortened V by 2 bases and J by 4 bases, and 17 bases separated the two germline ends. Germline loops: CDR1 MNHEY, CDR2 SVGAGI. The CDR3 runs 16 residues.